The 26 T cell receptor beta chains listed next were all sequenced from one sample in a study of identifying expanded T cells in peripheral blood. The assay was immunoSEQ multiplex PCR, and TCRdb's table has in-frame clones only and misses some. The sample includes 45,000 to 65,000 clones, less than 85% seen only once; the top ten take about 14%. The sequencing input was blood. These TCRs come from a person aged 18-69 years in good health.

The chain combines TRBV9 with TRBJ2-6; 8 bases agree with TRBD1. Germline V lookup: CDR1 SGDLS, CDR2 YYNGEE. V shed 0 bases and J 2 bases; nucleotides not matched to a gene: 1. The CDR3 covers 16 residues. CDR3 in DNA: TGTGCCAGCAGCGTAGGGACAGGGACTGGGGCCAACGTCCTGACTTTC. As protein: CASSVGTGTGANVLTF.

The J gene is TRBJ2-1, the V gene TRBV7-9, with TRBD2 identical over 14 bases. After removal of 2 bases from V and 7 bases from J, the junction contained 1 base not matched to a gene. The CDR3 is 15 residues long. Germline loops: CDR1 SEHNR, CDR2 FQNEAQ (reference sequence). CDR3 bases: TGTGCCAGCAGCTTAAGGACTAGCGGGAGGAATGAGCAGTTCTTC. This translates into CASSLRTSGRNEQFF. Filled out from reference TRBV7-9 and TRBJ2-1, the complete variable domain reads DTGVSQNPRHKITKRGQNVTFRCDPISEHNRLYWYRQTLGQGPEFLTYFQNEAQLEKSRLLSDRFSAERPKGSFSTLEIQRTEQGDSAMYLCASSLRTSGRNEQFFGPGTRLTVL.

This clone was counted between two and nine times. The J gene is TRBJ2-2, the V gene TRBV18, with 9 bases lining up with TRBD2. The V segment lost 3 bases and the J segment 5 bases; nucleotides outside the gene matches: 10. Germline lookup yields CDR1 KGHSH and CDR2 LQKENI. This CDR3 spans 17 amino acids. CDR3 bases: TGTGCCAGCTCACCTCTTAGCGGGAGACGATATACCGGGGAGCTGTTTTTT. Translation: CASSPLSGRRYTGELFF. Filled out from reference TRBV18 and TRBJ2-2, the complete variable domain reads NAGVMQNPRHLVRRRGQEARLRCSPMKGHSHVYWYRQLPEEGLKFMVYLQKENIIDESGMPKERFSAEFPKEGPSILRIQQVVRGDSAAYFCASSPLSGRRYTGELFFGEGSRLTVL.

This chain joins TRBV7-9 and TRBJ1-5; D might be TRBD1 (6 bases). The CDR3 is made up of 15 amino acids. Trimming shortened V by 5 bases and J by 4 bases, and 15 bases separated the two germline ends. Germline-derived CDR1 and CDR2 are SEHNR and FQNEAQ (reference sequence). The CDR3 DNA reads TGTGCCAGCAGCCAAGGGGGAATTGGGAATCAGCCCCAGCATTTT. This gives the protein CASSQGGIGNQPQHF.

V gene TRBV6-6 combines with J gene TRBJ1-1, with a weak D call TRBD1 (6 bases). Germline V CDR1 and CDR2: MNHNY, SVGAGI (reference sequence). CDR3 length equals 13 residues. V was pared by 4 bases and J by 5 bases, with 11 bases between. CDR3 coding DNA: TGTGCCAGCAGTTCCTCAGGGGAAACTGAAGCTTTCTTT. Amino acids: CASSSSGETEAFF.

This clone was observed a handful of times. V and J are TRBV9 and TRBJ2-3; 16 positions match TRBD2. Germline trimming cut 3 bases from V and 4 bases from J; bases unmatched to any gene: 5. This CDR3 comprises 17 residues. CDR1 is SGDLS, CDR2 YYNGEE, per germline. The CDR3 bases are TGTGCCAGCAGCGAGGGGACTAGCGGGAGGGTCGCAGATACGCAGTATTTT. Its protein product is CASSEGTSGRVADTQYF.

The V call is TRBV4-1, the J call TRBJ1-5; 7 nucleotides match TRBD1. The trim removed 4 bases at V and 1 base at J, leaving 7 bases unmatched. The CDR3 length is 16 residues. Per germline, CDR1 MGHRA and CDR2 YSYEKL. CDR3 DNA sequence: TGCGCCAGCAGCCCGTCGACAGGGATGAGCAATCAGCCCCAGCATTTT. Translated, it gives CASSPSTGMSNQPQHF.

The V gene is TRBV18, the J gene TRBJ1-5, with D tentatively TRBD1 (5 bases). The V end was cut by 3 bases, the J end by 0 bases, with 9 bases between. Germline CDR1 reads KGHSH; CDR2 reads LQKENI. The CDR3 contains 15 residues. As DNA, the CDR3 is TGTGCCAGCTCACCGGGGCCGGATAGCAATCAGCCCCAGCATTTT. This gives the protein CASSPGPDSNQPQHF.

The rearrangement uses TRBV2 and TRBJ2-4; D unclear. The ends were cut back, 6 bases at V and 7 bases at J, with 13 bases in the middle. This CDR3 contains 13 residues. Looked up from germline, CDR1 is SNHLY and CDR2 is FYNNEI. This CDR3 reads CASRETGANIQYF. CDR3 nucleotides: TGTGCCAGCAGAGAAACGGGCGCTAACATTCAGTACTTC.

The V call is TRBV6-1, the J call TRBJ2-3; D might be TRBD2 (6 bases). CDR1 is MNHNS, CDR2 SASEGT, per germline. CDR3 size: 15 residues. Deletions cut 3 bases from V and 0 bases from J, with 10 bases between. The CDR3 loop is CASSEGLASTDTQYF. The CDR3 region has the DNA TGTGCCAGCAGTGAGGGGCTAGCGAGCACAGATACGCAGTATTTT.

The V gene is TRBV7-9, the J gene TRBJ2-3; D is perhaps TRBD2 (6 bases). Germline V CDR1 and CDR2: SEHNR, FQNEAQ (reference sequence). The CDR3 has 15 amino acids. V lost 3 bases to trimming and J lost 4 bases, with 14 bases between them. The CDR3 loop reads CASSLRASEADTQYF. In DNA, the CDR3 is TGTGCCAGCAGCTTGAGGGCTAGCGAGGCAGATACGCAGTATTTT.

V is TRBV28 and J is TRBJ2-2; no clear D gene. CDR3 length: 16 residues. Germline CDR1 is MDHEN and CDR2 is SYDVKM. With 1 base removed from V and 8 bases from J, the gap between germline ends came to 17 bases. The CDR3: CASSLLAPQLGGELFF. The CDR3, as DNA: TGTGCCAGCAGTTTATTGGCCCCCCAATTAGGAGGGGAGCTGTTTTTT.

CDR3 amino acids: CASSQALHRSSGSYNEQFF. In DNA, the CDR3 is TGTGCCAGCAGCCAAGCCCTCCACCGGTCTAGCGGGAGCTACAATGAGCAGTTCTTC. This chain uses TRBV4-2 with TRBJ2-1, with 10 bases aligning to TRBD2. CDR1 is LGHNA, CDR2 YNFKEQ, per germline. This CDR3 comprises 19 residues. V was pared by 1 base and J by 3 bases, with 12 bases of the junction left unmatched.

In regard to this clone: In the same sample, other DNA sequences code for this CDR3. The V call is TRBV18, the J call TRBJ1-3; D remains unclear. The CDR3 has 14 residues. V was pared by 1 base and J by 2 bases, with 6 bases between. CDR1 is KGHSH, CDR2 LQKENI, per germline. Written as DNA, the CDR3 is TGTGCCAGCTCACCACAGGGAGCTGGAAACACCATATATTTT. Its protein is CASSPQGAGNTIYF. Complete variable domain (other parts from reference TRBV18 and TRBJ1-3): NAGVMQNPRHLVRRRGQEARLRCSPMKGHSHVYWYRQLPEEGLKFMVYLQKENIIDESGMPKERFSAEFPKEGPSILRIQQVVRGDSAAYFCASSPQGAGNTIYFGEGSWLTVV.

The genes are TRBV29-1 and TRBJ2-7, with 10 nucleotides matching TRBD2. With 7 bases clipped from V and 4 bases from J, the junction kept 7 bases outside the gene matches. Germline V lookup: CDR1 SQVTM, CDR2 ANQGSEA. The length of the CDR3 is 13 residues. Here the CDR3 reads CSARLAGPYEQYF. The CDR3 DNA reads as TGCAGCGCAAGACTAGCGGGCCCTTACGAGCAGTACTTC.

Note on this clone: The sample has other DNA sequences that encode this CDR3 too. The V call is TRBV6-5, the J call TRBJ1-1, with D unresolved. There are 13 residues in the CDR3. Deletions cut 0 bases from V and 1 base from J, with 3 bases between. CDR1 is MNHEY, CDR2 SVGAGI, per germline. The CDR3 region is CASSYSRNTEAFF. The CDR3 region has the DNA TGTGCCAGCAGTTACTCTCGGAACACTGAAGCTTTCTTT.

V gene TRBV11-2 combines with J gene TRBJ1-3; D remains ambiguous. The germline V gene has CDR1 SGHAT and CDR2 FQNNGV. This CDR3 has 13 amino acids. V dropped 5 bases and J dropped 7 bases, with 12 bases sitting between them. CDR3 nucleotides: TGTGCCAGCAGCCAAAGAAGGGTCAACACCATATATTTT. This sequence encodes CASSQRRVNTIYF.

The chain carries TRBV15 and TRBJ2-7; D is uncertain. Trimming removed 1 base from V and 7 bases from J, with 14 bases in between. Germline CDR1 and CDR2: LNHNV and YYDKDF (reference sequence). CDR3 length: 14 amino acids. The CDR3 protein is CATSRVSDGEEQYF. Written as DNA, the CDR3 is TGTGCCACCAGCAGAGTGTCAGATGGGGAAGAGCAGTACTTC.

The chain employs TRBV30 and TRBJ1-1, with 9 bases matching TRBD1. Trimming cost V 5 bases and J 0 bases; bases outside gene matches: 4. CDR3 length: 14 residues. Germline V lookup: CDR1 GTSNPN, CDR2 SVGIG (reference sequence). The CDR3 here is CAWVGQGMNTEAFF. DNA of the CDR3: TGTGCCTGGGTTGGACAGGGGATGAACACTGAAGCTTTCTTT.

The chain carries TRBV2 and TRBJ2-1; D remains unclear. There are 12 residues in the CDR3. The germline gives CDR1 SNHLY, CDR2 FYNNEI. V was pared by 1 base and J by 14 bases, with 12 bases between. This chain's CDR3 is CASSEDDLSKFF. The CDR3 nucleotides read TGTGCCAGCAGTGAAGATGATCTAAGCAAGTTCTTC.

The chain carries TRBV7-3 and TRBJ2-1; 8 nucleotides line up with TRBD1. After removal of 5 bases from V and 4 bases from J, the junction contained 10 bases not matched to a gene. Germline values: CDR1 SGHTA, CDR2 FQGTGA. This CDR3 has 16 amino acids. The CDR3 DNA sequence: TGTGCCAGCAGCCCAAGGGGGACAGGAATATACAATGAGCAGTTCTTC. Translated: CASSPRGTGIYNEQFF.

The V call is TRBV10-1, the J call TRBJ2-2, with 9 bases that match TRBD1. Germline values: CDR1 WNHNN, CDR2 SYGVQD (reference sequence). The CDR3 totals 16 residues. V was pared by 0 bases and J by 6 bases, with 5 bases of the junction left unmatched. The CDR3 reads CASSESGTGFSGELFF. DNA of the CDR3: TGCGCCAGCAGTGAGTCCGGGACAGGGTTTTCCGGGGAGCTGTTTTTT.

This chain connects TRBV6-4 to TRBJ2-3; D remains ambiguous. The CDR3 covers 13 residues. With 3 bases removed from V and 2 bases from J, the gap between germline ends came to 6 bases. CDR1 and CDR2 from the germline V gene are MRHNA and SNTAGT. The CDR3 region is CASSEEFTDTQYF. In DNA, the CDR3 is TGTGCCAGCAGTGAAGAATTCACAGATACGCAGTATTTT.

The CDR3 DNA sequence: TGTGCCAGCAGTCCCTTTCGAACAGGGCCTCCAACCTACGAGCAGTACGTC. This sequence encodes CASSPFRTGPPTYEQYV. The chain is built from TRBV2 and TRBJ2-7, with D perhaps matching TRBD1 (6 bases). Germline assignment: CDR1 SNHLY and CDR2 FYNNEI. The V end lost 5 bases, the J end lost 2 bases, and 22 bases lay between the germline ends. This CDR3 has 17 residues.

This clone was seen once. V usage is TRBV6-5 and J usage is TRBJ1-2; possible D gene TRBD1, 6 bases. This CDR3 contains 14 residues. Per the germline V gene, CDR1 is MNHEY and CDR2 is SVGAGI. Trimming shortened V by 5 bases and J by 7 bases, and 17 bases separated the two germline ends. Here the CDR3 reads CASSPTGSSGGYTF. Here the CDR3 DNA reads TGTGCCAGCAGTCCGACAGGCTCTAGTGGTGGCTACACCTTC.

The chain recombines TRBV5-4 with TRBJ2-7; no definite D call. Germline CDR1 reads SGHNT; CDR2 reads YYREEE (reference sequence). Trimming removed 1 base from V and 3 bases from J, with 11 bases in between. The CDR3 sequence is 14 residues long. The DNA for the CDR3 is TGTGCCAGCAGCTTGAATAGTAACGGCTACGAGCAGTACGTC. As protein: CASSLNSNGYEQYV.